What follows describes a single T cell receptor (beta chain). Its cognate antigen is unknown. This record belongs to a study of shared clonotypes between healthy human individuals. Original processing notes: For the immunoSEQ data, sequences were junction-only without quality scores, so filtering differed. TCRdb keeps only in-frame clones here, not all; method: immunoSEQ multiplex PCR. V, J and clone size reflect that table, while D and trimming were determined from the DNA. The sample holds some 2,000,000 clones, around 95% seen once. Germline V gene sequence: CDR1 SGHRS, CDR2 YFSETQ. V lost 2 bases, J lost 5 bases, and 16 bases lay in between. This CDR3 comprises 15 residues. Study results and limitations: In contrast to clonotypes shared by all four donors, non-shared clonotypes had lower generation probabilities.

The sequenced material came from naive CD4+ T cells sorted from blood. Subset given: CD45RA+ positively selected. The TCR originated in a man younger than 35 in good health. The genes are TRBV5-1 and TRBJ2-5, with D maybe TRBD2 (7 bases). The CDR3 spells CASSFTGGAGETQYF. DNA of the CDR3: TGCGCCAGCAGCTTTACGGGGGGCGCGGGGGAGACCCAGTACTTC.